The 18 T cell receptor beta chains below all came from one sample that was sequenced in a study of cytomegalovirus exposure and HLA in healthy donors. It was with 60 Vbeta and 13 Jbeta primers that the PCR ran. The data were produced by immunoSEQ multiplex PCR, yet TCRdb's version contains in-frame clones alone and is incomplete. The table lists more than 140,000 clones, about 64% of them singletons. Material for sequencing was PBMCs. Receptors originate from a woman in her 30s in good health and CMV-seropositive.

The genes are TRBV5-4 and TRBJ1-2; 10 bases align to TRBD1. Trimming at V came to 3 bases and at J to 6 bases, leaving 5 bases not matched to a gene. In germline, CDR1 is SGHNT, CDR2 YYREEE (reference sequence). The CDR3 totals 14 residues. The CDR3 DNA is TGTGCCAGCAGCTGGGGACAGGGGAGCCATGGCTACACCTTC. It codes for CASSWGQGSHGYTF. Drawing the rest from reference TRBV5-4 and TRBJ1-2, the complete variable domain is ETGVTQSPTHLIKTRGQQVTLRCSSQSGHNTVSWYQQALGQGPQFIFQYYREEENGRGNFPPRFSGLQFPNYSSELNVNALELDDSALYLCASSWGQGSHGYTFGSGTRLTVV.

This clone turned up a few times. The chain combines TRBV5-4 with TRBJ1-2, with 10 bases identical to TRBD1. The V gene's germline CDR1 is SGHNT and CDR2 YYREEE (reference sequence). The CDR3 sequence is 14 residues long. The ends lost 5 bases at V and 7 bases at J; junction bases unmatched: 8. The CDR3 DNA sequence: TGTGCCAGCAGAAGGACAGGGGGGCTGCGTGGCTACACCTTC. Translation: CASRRTGGLRGYTF.

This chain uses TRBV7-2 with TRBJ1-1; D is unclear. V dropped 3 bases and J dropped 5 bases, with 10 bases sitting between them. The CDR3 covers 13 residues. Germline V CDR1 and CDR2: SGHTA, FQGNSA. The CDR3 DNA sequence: TGTGCCAGCAGCTTCTCCCGAGGAACTGAAGCTTTCTTT. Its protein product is CASSFSRGTEAFF. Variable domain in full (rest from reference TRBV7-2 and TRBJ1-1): GAGVSQSPSNKVTEKGKDVELRCDPISGHTALYWYRQSLGQGLEFLIYFQGNSAPDKSGLPSDRFSAERTGGSVSTLTIQRTQQEDSAVYLCASSFSRGTEAFFGQGTRLTVV.

The CDR3 is CASTRGNTIYF. The DNA of the CDR3 is TGTGCCAGCACCCGGGGGAACACCATATATTTT. The chain combines TRBV6-5 with TRBJ1-3, with D possibly TRBD1 on 5 matching bases. Germline V gene lookup returns CDR1 MNHEY and CDR2 SVGAGI. The CDR3 is made up of 11 amino acids. Trimming took 7 bases from V and 7 from J, leaving 8 bases between them.

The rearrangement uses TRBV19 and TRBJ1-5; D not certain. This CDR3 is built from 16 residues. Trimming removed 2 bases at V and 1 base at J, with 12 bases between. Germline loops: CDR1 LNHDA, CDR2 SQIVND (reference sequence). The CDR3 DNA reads TGTGCCAGTAGTATATCCTTTTGGCAGAGCAATCAGCCCCAGCATTTT. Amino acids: CASSISFWQSNQPQHF.

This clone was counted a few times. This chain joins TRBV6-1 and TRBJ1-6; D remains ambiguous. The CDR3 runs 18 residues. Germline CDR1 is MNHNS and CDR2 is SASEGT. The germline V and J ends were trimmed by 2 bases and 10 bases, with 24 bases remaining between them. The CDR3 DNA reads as TGTGCCAGCAGTGAAAGGGAGTTCCGGGCCGCCGGTGGATCACCCCTCCACTTT. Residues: CASSEREFRAAGGSPLHF.

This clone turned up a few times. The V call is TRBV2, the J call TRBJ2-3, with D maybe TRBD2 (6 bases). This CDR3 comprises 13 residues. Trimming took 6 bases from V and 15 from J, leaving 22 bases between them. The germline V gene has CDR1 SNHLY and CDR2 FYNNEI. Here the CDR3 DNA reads TGTGCCAGCAGGGATCAAGCGGGCCCTGTGCGTTATTTT. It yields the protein CASRDQAGPVRYF.

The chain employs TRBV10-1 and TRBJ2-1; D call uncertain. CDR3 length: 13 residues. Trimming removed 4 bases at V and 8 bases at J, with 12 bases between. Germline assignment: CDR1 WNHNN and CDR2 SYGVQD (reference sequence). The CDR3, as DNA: TGCGCCAGCAGTGTACATCTCCAGGATGAGCAGTTCTTC. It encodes CASSVHLQDEQFF.

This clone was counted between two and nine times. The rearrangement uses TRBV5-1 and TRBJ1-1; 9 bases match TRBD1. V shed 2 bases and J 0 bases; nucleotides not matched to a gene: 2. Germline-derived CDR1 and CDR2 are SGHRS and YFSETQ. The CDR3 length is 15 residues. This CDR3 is CASSLGTGLNTEAFF. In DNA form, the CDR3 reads TGCGCCAGCAGCTTAGGGACAGGGTTGAACACTGAAGCTTTCTTT.

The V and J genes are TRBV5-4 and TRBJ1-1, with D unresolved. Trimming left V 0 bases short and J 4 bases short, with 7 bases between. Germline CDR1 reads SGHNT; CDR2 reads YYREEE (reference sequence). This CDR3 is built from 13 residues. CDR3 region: CASSLGTGTEAFF. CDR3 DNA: TGTGCCAGCAGCTTGGGCACGGGCACTGAAGCTTTCTTT.

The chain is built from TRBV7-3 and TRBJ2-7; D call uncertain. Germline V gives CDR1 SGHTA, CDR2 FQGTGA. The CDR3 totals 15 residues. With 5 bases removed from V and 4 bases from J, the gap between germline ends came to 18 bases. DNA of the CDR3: TGTGCCAGCAGCACCCCCGATAGAGTATTATACGAGCAGTACTTC. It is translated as CASSTPDRVLYEQYF. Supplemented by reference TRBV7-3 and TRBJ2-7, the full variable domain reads GAGVSQTPSNKVTEKGKYVELRCDPISGHTALYWYRQSLGQGPEFLIYFQGTGAADDSGLPNDRFFAVRPEGSVSTLKIQRTERGDSAVYLCASSTPDRVLYEQYFGPGTRLTVT.

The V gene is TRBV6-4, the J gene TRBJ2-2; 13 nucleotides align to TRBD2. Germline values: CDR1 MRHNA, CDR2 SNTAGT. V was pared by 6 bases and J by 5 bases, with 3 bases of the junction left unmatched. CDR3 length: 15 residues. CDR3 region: CASRRTSGSTGELFF. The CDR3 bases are TGTGCCAGCAGACGGACTAGCGGGAGTACCGGGGAGCTGTTTTTT.

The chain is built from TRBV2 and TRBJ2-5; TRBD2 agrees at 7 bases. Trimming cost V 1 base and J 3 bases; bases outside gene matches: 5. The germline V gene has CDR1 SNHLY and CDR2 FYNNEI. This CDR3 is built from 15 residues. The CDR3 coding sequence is TGTGCCAGCAGTGAAGGGGGGACTACAAAAGAGACCCAGTACTTC. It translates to CASSEGGTTKETQYF.

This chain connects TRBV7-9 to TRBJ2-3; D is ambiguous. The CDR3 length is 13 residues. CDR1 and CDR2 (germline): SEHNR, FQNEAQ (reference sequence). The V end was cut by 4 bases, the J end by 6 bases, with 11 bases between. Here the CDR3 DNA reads TGTGCCAGCAGCTCGGAGCATAGGGATACGCAGTATTTT. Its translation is CASSSEHRDTQYF.

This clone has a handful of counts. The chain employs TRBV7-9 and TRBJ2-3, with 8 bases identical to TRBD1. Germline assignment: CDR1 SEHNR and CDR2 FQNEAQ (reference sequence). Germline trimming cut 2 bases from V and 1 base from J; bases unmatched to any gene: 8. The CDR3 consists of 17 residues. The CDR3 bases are TGTGCCAGCAGCTTAACCGGACAGGGACCGGGCACAGATACGCAGTATTTT. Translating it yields CASSLTGQGPGTDTQYF.

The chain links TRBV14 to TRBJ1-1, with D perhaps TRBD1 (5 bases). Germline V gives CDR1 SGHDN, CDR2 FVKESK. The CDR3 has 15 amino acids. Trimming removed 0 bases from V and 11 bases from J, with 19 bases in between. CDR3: CASSQDAEGNFRAFF. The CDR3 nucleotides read TGTGCCAGCAGCCAAGATGCGGAGGGGAACTTTAGGGCTTTCTTT. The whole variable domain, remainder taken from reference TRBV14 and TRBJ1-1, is EAGVTQFPSHSVIEKGQTVTLRCDPISGHDNLYWYRRVMGKEIKFLLHFVKESKQDESGMPNNRFLAERTGGTYSTLKVQPAELEDSGVYFCASSQDAEGNFRAFFGQGTRLTVV.

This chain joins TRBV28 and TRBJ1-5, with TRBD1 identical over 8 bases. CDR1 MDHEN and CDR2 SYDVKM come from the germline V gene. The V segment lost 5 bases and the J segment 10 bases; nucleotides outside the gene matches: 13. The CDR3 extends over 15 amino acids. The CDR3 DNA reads TGTGCCAGCAGTGACCGGGCGGGACAGGCTCGACCCCAGCATTTT. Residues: CASSDRAGQARPQHF.

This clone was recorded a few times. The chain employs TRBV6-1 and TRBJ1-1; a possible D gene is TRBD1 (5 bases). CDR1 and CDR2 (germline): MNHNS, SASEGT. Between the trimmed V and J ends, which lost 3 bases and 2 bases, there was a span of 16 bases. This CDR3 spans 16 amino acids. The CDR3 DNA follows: TGTGCCAGCAGTGACCCTTATGTTCAGGGAAACACTGAAGCTTTCTTT. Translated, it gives CASSDPYVQGNTEAFF.